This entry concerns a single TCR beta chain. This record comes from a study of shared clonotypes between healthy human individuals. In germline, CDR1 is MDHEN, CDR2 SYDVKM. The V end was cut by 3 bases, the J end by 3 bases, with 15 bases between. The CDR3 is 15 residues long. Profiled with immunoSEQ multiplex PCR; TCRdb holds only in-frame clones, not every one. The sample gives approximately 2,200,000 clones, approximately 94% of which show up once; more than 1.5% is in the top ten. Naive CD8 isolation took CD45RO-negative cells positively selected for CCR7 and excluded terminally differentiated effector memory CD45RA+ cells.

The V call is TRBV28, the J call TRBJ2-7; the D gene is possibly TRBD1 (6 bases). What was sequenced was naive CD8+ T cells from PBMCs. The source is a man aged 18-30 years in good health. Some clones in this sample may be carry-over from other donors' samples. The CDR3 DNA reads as TGTGCCAGCAGTTTGATTTGGCAGGGGAGCTACGAGCAGTACTTC. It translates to CASSLIWQGSYEQYF.